These 31 T cell receptor beta chains were sequenced from one sample in a study of human T cells and chemical hapten exposure. MiXCR, run by TCRdb on the RACE reads, gives a single entry per CDR3 protein. The sample consists of some 84,000 distinct CDR3 sequences, roughly 10% of them appearing once. Noted time point: patch test 2, 6 weeks after DPC sensitization. Treatment in this sample: therapeutic diphenylcyclopropenone sensitization with weekly scalp DPC. The material sequenced was whole blood, taken in connection with sensitization to the hapten diphenylcyclopropenone (DPC). The receptors were sampled from a woman in her 50s with alopecia areata. Some clones in this sample may be carry-over from other donors' samples.

Many counts were recorded for this clonotype. The rearrangement uses TRBV7-2 and TRBJ2-7, with D perhaps matching TRBD1 (5 bases). Trimming stripped 4 bases from V and 4 bases from J, with 11 bases between. CDR1 is SGHTA, CDR2 FQGNSA, per germline. This CDR3 spans 13 amino acids. DNA for the CDR3: TGTGCCAGCAGCTGGCCACAGGTTTACGAGCAGTACTTC. The encoded protein is CASSWPQVYEQYF.

The rearrangement links TRBV3-1 to TRBJ1-4, with 7 bases matching TRBD1. The CDR3 sequence is 14 residues long. CDR1 LGHDT and CDR2 YNNKEL come from the germline V gene (reference sequence). V lost 3 bases and J lost 8; bases outside the gene matches: 6. In nucleotides, the CDR3 is TGTGCCAGCAGCCATCCGACAGGGCGAGAAAAACTGTTTTTT. Translated: CASSHPTGREKLFF.

This chain uses TRBV20-1 with TRBJ1-2; no clear D gene. CDR3 length equals 14 residues. The ends were cut back, 3 bases at V and 4 bases at J, with 15 bases in the middle. The germline gives CDR1 DFQATT, CDR2 SNEGSKA (reference sequence). The CDR3 nucleotides are TGCAGTGCTAGTCCTAAACCAGGTGGCTATGGCTACACCTTC. Translated: CSASPKPGGYGYTF.

Written as DNA, the CDR3 is TGTGCCAGCAGCAAGGGGGGGACTGAAGCTTTCTTT. Protein product: CASSKGGTEAFF. This chain uses TRBV6-2 or TRBV6-3 with TRBJ1-1; D may be TRBD1 (6 bases). Between the trimmed V and J ends, which lost 6 bases and 5 bases, there was a span of 10 bases. CDR1 is MNHEY and CDR2 is SVGEGT in the germline V gene. The CDR3 contains 12 residues.

V is TRBV12-3 or TRBV12-4 and J is TRBJ2-1; TRBD1 aligns across 8 bases. V was clipped by 5 bases and J by 3 bases; unmatched bases: 6. This CDR3 spans 15 amino acids. The CDR3 sequence is CASSRNRGNYNEQFF. The CDR3 DNA reads TGTGCCAGCAGTCGCAACAGGGGGAACTACAATGAGCAGTTCTTC.

This clonotype was recorded many times. The chain employs TRBV10-3 and TRBJ2-1, with D uncertain. The V end lost 3 bases, the J end lost 1 base, and 7 bases lay between the germline ends. Looked up from germline, CDR1 is ENHRY and CDR2 is SYGVKD. The CDR3 is 14 amino acids. The CDR3: CAISEHRSYNEQFF. As DNA, the CDR3 is TGTGCCATCAGTGAACACAGATCCTACAATGAGCAGTTCTTC.

The gene calls are TRBV6-2 or TRBV6-3 and TRBJ2-1, with D unclear. This CDR3 region has 10 residues. Looked up from germline, CDR1 is MNHEY and CDR2 is SVGEGT. V was pared by 5 bases and J by 7 bases, with 3 bases between. The CDR3 is CASSRNEQFF. In DNA form, the CDR3 reads TGTGCCAGCAGTCGTAATGAGCAGTTCTTC.

This clonotype was seen only once. This may stem from a read error, because a much larger clone lies one nucleotide away. Because it lacks the conserved phenylalanine or tryptophan at the end, this CDR3 is likely a read error. The chain joins TRBV20-1 to TRBJ1-1; 12 bases match TRBD1. The germline gives CDR1 DFQATT, CDR2 SNEGSKA (reference sequence). The CDR3 consists of 15 residues. J was trimmed by 6 bases and V by 2 bases; bases with no gene match: 7. The DNA for the CDR3 is TGCAGTGCTAGAACGGGACAGGGGGCCATGGCTGAAGCTTTCTCT. Translated, it gives CSARTGQGAMAEAFS.

This clonotype was recorded a few times. This chain joins TRBV29-1 and TRBJ1-1; D possibly corresponds to TRBD1 (5 bases). CDR1 and CDR2 (germline): SQVTM, ANQGSEA. The germline V and J ends were trimmed by 7 bases and 11 bases, with 26 bases remaining between them. There are 14 residues in the CDR3. This CDR3 is CSASPEWRGLGAFF. DNA of the CDR3: TGCAGCGCCTCACCCGAGTGGAGGGGCTTAGGTGCTTTCTTT. Using reference TRBV29-1 and TRBJ1-1 for the parts outside the CDR3, the full variable domain is SAVISQKPSRDICQRGTSLTIQCQVDSQVTMMFWYRQQPGQSLTLIATANQGSEATYESGFVIDKFPISRPNLTFSTLTVSNMSPEDSSIYLCSASPEWRGLGAFFGQGTRLTVV.

This chain joins TRBV20-1 and TRBJ2-7; a weak D match, TRBD1 (6 bases). The CDR3 runs to 12 residues. Looked up from germline, CDR1 is DFQATT and CDR2 is SNEGSKA (reference sequence). With 1 base removed from V and 4 bases from J, the gap between germline ends came to 8 bases. In nucleotides, the CDR3 is TGCAGTGCTAGAGGGACAGCTTACGAGCAGTACTTC. The encoded protein is CSARGTAYEQYF.

CDR3 protein: CASSQDLLNTEAFF. The CDR3 DNA sequence: TGTGCCAGCAGCCAAGATTTACTGAACACTGAAGCTTTCTTT. This chain uses TRBV4-2 with TRBJ1-1; D not resolved. Germline CDR1 LGHNA, CDR2 YNFKEQ. The CDR3 is made up of 14 amino acids. Trimming removed 0 bases from V and 0 bases from J, with 5 bases in between.

This clonotype has at least ten counts. The chain has TRBV20-1 and TRBJ2-7; D is unclear. The CDR3 is 12 residues long. The V and J ends lost 5 bases and 0 bases respectively, with 8 bases between them. CDR1 and CDR2 (germline): DFQATT, SNEGSKA (reference sequence). CDR3 DNA sequence: TGCAGTGCTGTACCGAACTCCTACGAGCAGTACTTC. The encoded protein is CSAVPNSYEQYF.

The table lists this clonotype with a few counts. This chain connects TRBV6-2 or TRBV6-3 to TRBJ2-7, with TRBD1 identical over 9 bases. CDR3 length equals 15 residues. CDR1 is MNHEY and CDR2 is SVGEGT in the germline V gene. The ends lost 1 base at V and 7 bases at J; junction bases unmatched: 8. Here the CDR3 DNA reads TGTGCCAGCAGTTACTATGGGACAGGGCTGGTGGAGCAGTACTTC. Translated: CASSYYGTGLVEQYF.

This clonotype was detected many times. The chain carries TRBV7-9 and TRBJ2-2; 8 bases are shared with TRBD2. From germline, CDR1 is SEHNR and CDR2 FQNEAQ (reference sequence). The CDR3 covers 18 residues. V lost 2 bases and J lost 4; bases outside the gene matches: 12. The CDR3 here is CASSLSRTGGPGTGELFF. DNA of the CDR3: TGTGCCAGCAGCTTATCCCGAACGGGAGGGCCGGGCACCGGGGAGCTGTTTTTT. The variable domain in full, completed from reference TRBV7-9 and TRBJ2-2, reads DTGVSQNPRHKITKRGQNVTFRCDPISEHNRLYWYRQTLGQGPEFLTYFQNEAQLEKSRLLSDRFSAERPKGSFSTLEIQRTEQGDSAMYLCASSLSRTGGPGTGELFFGEGSRLTVL.

This chain connects TRBV27 to TRBJ2-5; D is perhaps TRBD1 (6 bases). Germline CDR1 reads MNHEY; CDR2 reads SMNVEV (reference sequence). The CDR3 has 15 residues. Trimming pared 3 bases from V and 5 bases from J, leaving 16 bases between. The CDR3 DNA sequence: TGTGCCAGCAGTTTGATAATGGGGGCACAGGAGACCCAGTACTTC. The encoded protein is CASSLIMGAQETQYF.

This clonotype was seen repeatedly, ten times or more. The chain combines TRBV24-1 with TRBJ2-7; D is undetermined. CDR1 and CDR2 from the germline V gene are KGHDR and SFDVKD. The CDR3 length is 16 residues. Trimming removed 4 bases from V and 5 bases from J, with 20 bases in between. The CDR3 coding sequence is TGTGCCACCAGTGAGCAGGCCTCCTACGATGGGAACGAGCAGTACTTC. This encodes CATSEQASYDGNEQYF.

This chain uses TRBV3-1 with TRBJ2-5, with a tentative D call TRBD2 (6 bases). V shed 4 bases and J shed 10 bases, with 22 bases lying between them. CDR3 length equals 15 residues. Per germline, CDR1 LGHDT and CDR2 YNNKEL (reference sequence). CDR3 in amino acids: CASSPAGSRVESQYF. In DNA form, the CDR3 reads TGTGCCAGCAGCCCAGCCGGGAGTAGAGTGGAAAGCCAGTACTTC.

The chain uses TRBV6-4 and TRBJ2-7, with D possibly being TRBD1 (5 bases). Trimming removed 4 bases at V and 5 bases at J, with 21 bases between. The CDR3 runs to 16 residues. Germline assignment: CDR1 MRHNA and CDR2 SNTAGT. CDR3 region: CASSVTLPGRADEQYF. In nucleotides, the CDR3 is TGTGCCAGCAGTGTGACCCTTCCCGGCAGGGCAGACGAGCAGTACTTC.

This clonotype showed up just a few times. The chain links TRBV29-1 to TRBJ2-7, with D possibly TRBD1 on 6 matching bases. V was clipped by 3 bases and J by 3 bases, with 21 bases between them. The CDR3 sequence is 16 residues long. Germline CDR1 is SQVTM and CDR2 is ANQGSEA. The CDR3 here is CSVEGPGARGYYEQYF. The CDR3 DNA sequence: TGCAGCGTTGAGGGCCCAGGGGCTAGGGGGTACTACGAGCAGTACTTC.

The CDR3, as DNA: TGTGCCAGCGCGACTAGCAGAATCTACAATGAGCAGTTCTTC. Its translation: CASATSRIYNEQFF. V usage is TRBV2 and J usage is TRBJ2-1; 7 bases align to TRBD2. Germline CDR1 is SNHLY and CDR2 is FYNNEI. The CDR3 contains 14 residues. V gave up 8 bases and J gave up 3 bases; unmatched junction bases: 7.

This clonotype has at least ten counts. The gene calls are TRBV28 and TRBJ1-1; no clear D gene. Germline V CDR1 and CDR2: MDHEN, SYDVKM. The CDR3 sequence is 13 residues long. Trimming removed 3 bases at V and 0 bases at J, with 5 bases between. The CDR3 loop reads CASSLVLNTEAFF. In nucleotides, the CDR3 is TGTGCCAGCAGTTTGGTATTGAACACTGAAGCTTTCTTT.

This clonotype has more than one count but fewer than ten. V gene TRBV5-8 combines with J gene TRBJ1-1; 10 nucleotides match TRBD1. Germline V CDR1 and CDR2: SGHTS, YDEGEE. This CDR3 contains 13 residues. Unmatched junction bases numbered 9, after V lost 9 bases and J lost 7 bases. CDR3 bases: TGTGCCAAGCCGGGACAGGGGTCGATTGAAGCTTTCTTT. It codes for CAKPGQGSIEAFF. Variable domain in full (rest from reference TRBV5-8 and TRBJ1-1): EAGVTQSPTHLIKTRGQQATLRCSPISGHTSVYWYQQALGLGLQFLLWYDEGEERNRGNFPPRFSGRQFPNYSSELNVNALELEDSALYLCAKPGQGSIEAFFGQGTRLTVV.

The chain has TRBV20-1 and TRBJ1-1, with unresolved D. Germline assignment: CDR1 DFQATT and CDR2 SNEGSKA (reference sequence). The CDR3 contains 12 residues. The CDR3 protein is CSAGQVNTEAFF. The CDR3 DNA reads TGCTCCGCTGGGCAGGTAAACACTGAAGCTTTCTTT.

This chain links TRBV2 with TRBJ1-2; 8 bases match TRBD1. This CDR3 comprises 13 residues. Looked up from germline, CDR1 is SNHLY and CDR2 is FYNNEI. Trimming took 6 bases from V and 4 from J; bases not matched to a gene: 4. As DNA, the CDR3 is TGTGCCAGCAGCCAGGGGGCTGGCTATGGCTACACCTTC. Translated: CASSQGAGYGYTF.

This clonotype was seen ten or more times. The chain carries TRBV29-1 and TRBJ1-3; D not resolved. The CDR3 has 13 residues. Germline assignment: CDR1 SQVTM and CDR2 ANQGSEA. Trimming took off 3 bases at V and 2 bases at J, with 8 bases between the two ends. The CDR3 reads CSVDQRAGNTIYF. The CDR3 DNA sequence: TGCAGCGTTGACCAAAGGGCTGGAAACACCATATATTTT.

This clonotype was found many times. The genes are TRBV6-5 and TRBJ2-3; D ambiguous. This CDR3 is built from 15 residues. The V end was cut by 2 bases, the J end by 0 bases, with 9 bases between. Germline CDR1 and CDR2: MNHEY and SVGAGI. CDR3 sequence: CASSYSGVSTDTQYF. CDR3 bases: TGTGCCAGCAGTTACAGTGGGGTTAGCACAGATACGCAGTATTTT.

This clonotype has more than one count but fewer than ten. This chain joins TRBV12-3 or TRBV12-4 and TRBJ2-7; D uncertain. The CDR3 has 12 residues. V was clipped by 5 bases and J by 3 bases, with 8 bases between them. The CDR3 DNA reads as TGTGCCAGCAGTAAGATGGGCTACGAGCAGTACTTC. Amino acid sequence: CASSKMGYEQYF.

The chain recombines TRBV29-1 with TRBJ2-7; TRBD2 matches 8 bases. With 7 bases clipped from V and 0 bases from J, the junction kept 14 bases outside the gene matches. The V gene's germline CDR1 is SQVTM and CDR2 ANQGSEA. CDR3 length: 16 amino acids. The CDR3 DNA reads TGCAGCGCAAGAGCGCAGTCGGGAGGGAGCTCCTACGAGCAGTACTTC. Amino acids: CSARAQSGGSSYEQYF.

This clonotype has more than one count but fewer than ten. V usage is TRBV5-6 and J usage is TRBJ2-5, with D perhaps TRBD2 (5 bases). This CDR3 comprises 16 residues. The germline CDR1 and CDR2 sequences are SGHDT and YYEEEE. Trimming removed 0 bases from V and 0 bases from J, with 12 bases in between. The CDR3 is CASSLGAGSHQETQYF. The CDR3 DNA sequence: TGTGCCAGCAGCTTGGGTGCGGGCAGTCACCAAGAGACCCAGTACTTC.

Ten or more counts support this clonotype. V usage is TRBV10-3 and J usage is TRBJ2-2; no definite D call. Trimming stripped 3 bases from V and 4 bases from J, with 9 bases between. The CDR3 is 14 residues long. From germline, CDR1 is ENHRY and CDR2 SYGVKD. The CDR3: CAISDRSFTGELFF. DNA for the CDR3: TGTGCCATCAGTGACAGGTCTTTCACCGGGGAGCTGTTTTTT.

In this sample, this clonotype turned up a few times. This rearrangement joins TRBV27 to TRBJ2-1; D not resolved. The CDR3 is made up of 14 amino acids. Germline CDR1 reads MNHEY; CDR2 reads SMNVEV (reference sequence). Trimming took off 0 bases at V and 7 bases at J, with 10 bases between the two ends. CDR3 residues: CASSLSTTMNEQFF. In nucleotides, the CDR3 is TGTGCCAGCAGTTTATCCACTACCATGAATGAGCAGTTCTTC.